This passage covers 27 T cell receptor beta chains from one sample sequenced in a study of CD8 T cells in ankylosing spondylitis. TCRdb independently ran MiXCR on the 5' RACE reads; one entry per CDR3 protein. The table shows 200,000 or so distinct CDR3 sequences, with approximately 12% occurring only once. The sample comprised blood, either unsorted or a sorted T cell fraction (not recorded which). The receptors derive from a female donor with ankylosing spondylitis or in good health (not recorded which).

The chain couples TRBV20-1 to TRBJ2-3, with 12 bases aligning to TRBD1. In germline, CDR1 is DFQATT, CDR2 SNEGSKA (reference sequence). The V gene end was trimmed by 5 bases and the J gene end by 7 bases; junction bases not matched to a gene: 10. CDR3 length equals 15 residues. The CDR3 loop reads CSARAGTGGKNTQYF. Written as DNA, the CDR3 is TGCAGTGCTCGGGCCGGGACAGGGGGCAAAAATACGCAGTATTTT.

This clonotype was found many times. This sequence joins TRBV28 and TRBJ2-3; D unresolved. Deletions cut 8 bases from V and 9 bases from J, with 9 bases between. Germline CDR1 reads MDHEN; CDR2 reads SYDVKM. This CDR3 comprises 10 residues. The CDR3: CASGDKTQYF. DNA for the CDR3: TGTGCCAGCGGGGATAAAACGCAGTATTTT.

This clonotype was seen at least ten times. The chain is built from TRBV20-1 and TRBJ1-2; D uncertain. V was pared by 3 bases and J by 1 base, with 9 bases between. The CDR3 is made up of 13 amino acids. The V gene's germline CDR1 is DFQATT and CDR2 SNEGSKA (reference sequence). CDR3 sequence: CSASGSSNYGYTF. The CDR3 nucleotides are TGCAGTGCTAGTGGGAGCAGTAACTATGGCTACACCTTC.

This clonotype occurred many times. The genes are TRBV27 and TRBJ2-7, with D hard to call. Deletions cut 8 bases from V and 0 bases from J, with 11 bases between. Per the germline V gene, CDR1 is MNHEY and CDR2 is SMNVEV (reference sequence). The CDR3 totals 13 residues. CDR3 coding DNA: TGTGCCAGCTCAACGGCGCCCTCCTACGAGCAGTACTTC. Translated, it gives CASSTAPSYEQYF.

The chain is built from TRBV27 and TRBJ2-7; 9 bases align to TRBD2. This CDR3 has 14 residues. The germline V gene has CDR1 MNHEY and CDR2 SMNVEV (reference sequence). V lost 2 bases, J lost 4 bases, and 3 bases stayed unmatched. In DNA form, the CDR3 reads TGTGCCAGCAGTTTAACAGCGGGAGGTTACGAGCAGTACTTC. This encodes CASSLTAGGYEQYF.

This clonotype appeared many times. The V gene is TRBV20-1, the J gene TRBJ2-7, with D maybe TRBD1 (5 bases). V was clipped by 2 bases and J by 0 bases, with 14 bases between them. CDR3 length: 15 residues. Germline V lookup: CDR1 DFQATT, CDR2 SNEGSKA (reference sequence). DNA for the CDR3: TGCAGTGCTAGAAAGGGGCAGGACCTCTCCTACGAGCAGTACTTC. Translating gives CSARKGQDLSYEQYF.

The chain links TRBV12-3 or TRBV12-4 to TRBJ2-7, with TRBD1 matching 8 bases. The CDR3 runs 14 residues. V was pared by 7 bases and J by 0 bases, with 5 bases of the junction left unmatched. CDR3 sequence (DNA): TGTGCCAGCAAAAGGACAGGGAGCTCCTACGAGCAGTACTTC. This gives the protein CASKRTGSSYEQYF.

The chain carries TRBV4-2 and TRBJ2-1, with 10 bases that match TRBD2. CDR3 length equals 15 residues. Trimming took 4 bases from V and 6 from J; bases not matched to a gene: 6. From germline, CDR1 is LGHNA and CDR2 YNFKEQ. The CDR3 here is CASSPRTSGLNEQFF. The CDR3 DNA sequence: TGTGCCAGCAGCCCAAGGACTAGCGGACTCAATGAGCAGTTCTTC.

This clonotype showed up just a few times. The V gene is TRBV12-3 or TRBV12-4, the J gene TRBJ1-6; D call uncertain. The CDR3 spans 18 residues. Deletions cut 3 bases from V and 0 bases from J, with 15 bases between. DNA of the CDR3: TGTGCCAGCAGTTTCCCCTCGGACGGGAGCTCCTATAATTCACCCCTCCACTTT. Amino acid sequence: CASSFPSDGSSYNSPLHF.

On this clonotype itself: Just one base apart from a much larger clone, this may be a read error. This chain joins TRBV10-3 and TRBJ2-7; D is uncertain. Germline values: CDR1 ENHRY, CDR2 SYGVKD. Trimming removed 8 bases at V and 5 bases at J, with 10 bases between. The CDR3 is 11 residues long. For the CDR3, the DNA is TGTGCCATCCGTGGTGTCAACGAGCAGTACTTC. This codes for CAIRGVNEQYF.

This clonotype was seen ten or more times. This chain joins TRBV24-1 and TRBJ2-1, with TRBD2 matching over 9 bases. This CDR3 has 19 residues. The germline CDR1 and CDR2 sequences are KGHDR and SFDVKD. The junction had 12 bases not matched to a gene; V was cut back by 4 bases and J by 0 bases. CDR3 loop: CATSDYPVGSGSSYNEQFF. Written as DNA, the CDR3 is TGTGCCACCAGTGACTATCCCGTCGGTAGCGGGAGCTCCTACAATGAGCAGTTCTTC.

This chain links TRBV20-1 with TRBJ1-1; no definite D call. CDR3 length: 11 residues. Germline V gene sequence: CDR1 DFQATT, CDR2 SNEGSKA (reference sequence). Trimming stripped 7 bases from V and 5 bases from J, with 11 bases between. CDR3 protein: CSVSPGTEAFF. CDR3 bases: TGCAGTGTAAGCCCCGGTACTGAAGCTTTCTTT.

This clonotype was observed many times. The chain has TRBV10-3 and TRBJ1-5; 9 bases are shared with TRBD1. The CDR3 loop spans 15 amino acids. Germline CDR1 is ENHRY and CDR2 is SYGVKD. V was clipped by 4 bases and J by 2 bases; unmatched bases: 3. CDR3 DNA: TGTGCCATCAGTGGACAGGGGGATGGCAATCAGCCCCAGCATTTT. Translating it yields CAISGQGDGNQPQHF.

This clonotype has a count of ten or more. The V and J genes are TRBV20-1 and TRBJ2-3, with 9 positions matching TRBD2. The CDR3 is 14 amino acids. Germline assignment: CDR1 DFQATT and CDR2 SNEGSKA (reference sequence). The ends lost 1 base at V and 5 bases at J; junction bases unmatched: 4. CDR3 amino acids: CSARGLAGRDTQYF. In nucleotides, the CDR3 is TGCAGTGCTAGAGGGCTAGCGGGAAGAGATACGCAGTATTTT.

In this sample, this clonotype turned up a few times. This chain uses TRBV6-1 with TRBJ1-6; D perhaps matches TRBD1 (6 bases). This CDR3 region has 14 residues. Germline CDR1 MNHNS, CDR2 SASEGT. V lost 6 bases, J lost 7 bases, and 13 bases lay in between. CDR3 sequence (DNA): TGTGCCAGCAGCGGGGGCCGCGGGAATTCACCCCTCCACTTT. Its protein product is CASSGGRGNSPLHF.

The chain links TRBV10-3 to TRBJ2-1, with D perhaps matching TRBD1 (5 bases). The germline V and J ends were trimmed by 7 bases and 9 bases, with 19 bases remaining between them. Germline-derived CDR1 and CDR2 are ENHRY and SYGVKD. The CDR3 spans 14 residues. CDR3 protein: CAITPQDSASEQFF. CDR3 bases: TGTGCCATCACTCCACAGGATTCGGCGAGTGAGCAGTTCTTC.

In this sample, this clonotype turned up many times. The rearrangement links TRBV7-2 to TRBJ1-1; D perhaps matches TRBD1 (6 bases). The V gene lost 2 bases and the J gene lost 4 bases, with 14 bases spanning the gap. Germline V gene lookup returns CDR1 SGHTA and CDR2 FQGNSA. The length of the CDR3 is 15 residues. CDR3 coding DNA: TGTGCCAGCAGCTTAATTGGGGGCGGAAGCACTGAAGCTTTCTTT. Translating gives CASSLIGGGSTEAFF.

This clonotype was seen many times. The gene calls are TRBV4-3 and TRBJ2-1; weak D call: TRBD2 (5 bases). This CDR3 spans 13 amino acids. Trimming shortened V by 4 bases and J by 8 bases, and 12 bases separated the two germline ends. CDR1 is LGHNA, CDR2 YSLEER, per germline. CDR3 amino acids: CASSLSPRDEQFF. The CDR3 DNA reads as TGCGCCAGCAGCCTCTCCCCGAGGGATGAGCAGTTCTTC.

This clonotype was detected many times. V and J are TRBV5-1 and TRBJ2-7; 7 nucleotides match TRBD2. The CDR3 length is 15 residues. V was pared by 1 base and J by 7 bases, with 11 bases of the junction left unmatched. CDR1 is SGHRS and CDR2 is YFSETQ in the germline V gene. CDR3 DNA sequence: TGCGCCAGCAGCTTGTCCTTTGAGATAGCGGGTGAGCAGTACTTC. Translation gives CASSLSFEIAGEQYF. Looking up the rest from reference TRBV5-1 and TRBJ2-7 gives the full variable domain: KAGVTQTPRYLIKTRGQQVTLSCSPISGHRSVSWYQQTPGQGLQFLFEYFSETQRNKGNFPGRFSGRQFSNSRSEMNVSTLELGDSALYLCASSLSFEIAGEQYFGPGTRLTVT.

V and J are TRBV7-2 and TRBJ1-5; D possibly corresponds to TRBD1 (5 bases). The CDR3 length is 15 residues. V lost 4 bases, J lost 2 bases, and 12 bases lay in between. From germline, CDR1 is SGHTA and CDR2 FQGNSA. The CDR3 DNA sequence: TGTGCCAGCAGCTCGCCCGGGGGGGGCAATCAGCCCCAGCATTTT. It encodes CASSSPGGGNQPQHF.

In its sample, this clonotype was seen a few times. This chain connects TRBV7-2 to TRBJ2-1, with 7 bases that match TRBD2. The CDR3 loop spans 15 amino acids. J lost 3 bases, V lost 3 bases, and 5 bases had no gene match. Per the germline V gene, CDR1 is SGHTA and CDR2 is FQGNSA. The CDR3 protein is CASSLTRGSYNEQFF. For the CDR3, the DNA is TGTGCCAGCAGCTTGACACGCGGGAGCTACAATGAGCAGTTCTTC.

This clonotype has ten or more counts. The CDR3 loop reads CASLASRNEQFF. The DNA for the CDR3 is TGTGCCTCGCTGGCGTCTCGGAATGAGCAGTTCTTC. V usage is TRBV12-3 or TRBV12-4 and J usage is TRBJ2-1, with no clear D. Trimming cost V 11 bases and J 7 bases, with 15 bases left between them. The CDR3 loop spans 12 amino acids.

This clonotype was observed at least ten times. The rearrangement joins TRBV5-1 to TRBJ2-1, with 11 bases lining up with TRBD2. The CDR3 is made up of 14 amino acids. J gave up 12 bases and V 6 bases, and 11 bases lay outside the gene matches. From germline, CDR1 is SGHRS and CDR2 YFSETQ. CDR3 in amino acids: CASTGTSGTRGQFF. CDR3 sequence (DNA): TGCGCCAGCACCGGGACTAGCGGAACCCGGGGGCAGTTCTTC.

For this clonotype: Relative to the germline gene, one junction end is altered; a read error may explain this. This sequence joins TRBV6-5 and TRBJ2-7; D unresolved. The CDR3 length is 14 residues. The germline CDR1 and CDR2 sequences are MNHEY and SVGAGI. CDR3 loop: CVSSYETKGFEQYF. The CDR3 DNA sequence: TGTGTCAGCAGTTATGAGACCAAGGGTTTCGAGCAGTACTTC.

This clonotype occurred many times. The rearrangement links TRBV3-1 to TRBJ2-5; D remains ambiguous. Trimming left V 4 bases short and J 5 bases short, with 14 bases between. CDR1 and CDR2 from the germline V gene are LGHDT and YNNKEL (reference sequence). The CDR3 runs 14 residues. CDR3 DNA sequence: TGTGCCAGCAGCCGATCGACGCATCAGGAGACCCAGTACTTC. It encodes CASSRSTHQETQYF.

On this clonotype: A clone one base away is much larger, so this may be a read error. CDR3 nucleotide sequence: TGTGCCAGCAGTTTCGTCGGGAGGATCCCACGAGAATTC. Its protein product is CASSFVGRIPREF. This sequence joins TRBV12-3 or TRBV12-4 and TRBJ2-1, with TRBD2 matching over 7 bases. This CDR3 comprises 13 residues.

This clonotype was counted many times. The CDR3 protein is CASSYEAGSSYEQYF. The DNA for the CDR3 is TGTGCCAGCAGTTACGAGGCGGGGAGCTCCTACGAGCAGTACTTC. This rearrangement joins TRBV6-5 to TRBJ2-7, with D perhaps TRBD2 (6 bases). Per the germline V gene, CDR1 is MNHEY and CDR2 is SVGAGI. Trimming stripped 2 bases from V and 0 bases from J, with 11 bases between. The CDR3 is 15 amino acids.